This TCR beta chain was sequenced in a study of CD8 T cells in ankylosing spondylitis. The table lists this clonotype with many counts. TCRdb independently ran MiXCR on the 5' RACE reads; one entry per CDR3 protein. The table has around 130,000 distinct CDR3 sequences, over 7% seen once. Germline V lookup: CDR1 MGHDK, CDR2 SYGVNS. The CDR3 spans 15 residues. The ends lost 4 bases at V and 4 bases at J; junction bases unmatched: 5. The sample was blood, either unsorted or a sorted T cell fraction (not recorded which). The clonotype originates from a male donor with ankylosing spondylitis or in good health (not recorded which). The rearrangement links TRBV25-1 to TRBJ2-2; 8 nucleotides align to TRBD2. CDR3 DNA sequence: TGTGCCAGCAGTGTCGGGGGGGGGCCCACCGGGGAGCTGTTTTTT. Encoded protein: CASSVGGGPTGELFF.